One sample yielded the 26 T cell receptor beta chains listed below, sequenced in a study of cytomegalovirus exposure and HLA in healthy donors (dated by TCRdb to about 2017). The library was produced with the immunoSEQ multiplex PCR assay. The multiplex PCR relied on a mix of 60 forward primers for TCR Vbeta segments and 13 reverse primers for TCR Jbeta segments. TCRdb carries this immuneACCESS record with in-frame sequences only. Its versions omit some clonotypes, under half of them owing to an unresolved V gene in the studies checked, with the rest unexplained. For this sample there are tens of thousands of clones; approximately 69% appear just once. In total, the top ten clones hold roughly a fifth of the sample. Sequenced material: PBMCs. The receptors stem from a woman aged 45-65 years in good health and CMV-seropositive.

CDR3 nucleotide sequence: TGTGCCAGCAGCGTAGAGGGACTACCCCAAGAGGGCCAGTACTTC. This translates into CASSVEGLPQEGQYF. The V call is TRBV9, the J call TRBJ2-5; 7 bases are a match to TRBD2. The germline V gene has CDR1 SGDLS and CDR2 YYNGEE. With V trimmed by 0 bases and J by 10 bases, 12 bases remained unmatched. The length of the CDR3 is 15 residues.

CDR3 sequence reads: CASSGGESGNSPLHF. CDR3 nucleotides: TGTGCCAGCAGTGGGGGGGAATCTGGTAATTCACCCCTCCACTTT. This chain links TRBV6-4 with TRBJ1-6, with D possibly TRBD1 on 5 matching bases. Per germline, CDR1 MRHNA and CDR2 SNTAGT. The CDR3 runs to 15 residues. V was clipped by 4 bases and J by 6 bases, with 13 bases between them.

The CDR3 spells CASMGREGGYTF. The CDR3 nucleotides are TGTGCCAGCATGGGCAGGGAAGGGGGCTACACCTTC. The chain is built from TRBV6-5 and TRBJ1-2; D might be TRBD1 (5 bases). The CDR3 totals 12 residues. Trimming left V 7 bases short and J 8 bases short, with 14 bases between. Germline assignment: CDR1 MNHEY and CDR2 SVGAGI.

The gene calls are TRBV6-1 and TRBJ2-7; D gene unclear. CDR1 and CDR2 (germline): MNHNS, SASEGT. This CDR3 spans 14 amino acids. V lost 1 base to trimming and J lost 0 bases, with 7 bases between them. The CDR3 region has the DNA TGTGCCAGCAGTGAAGTGAGGCTCTCCTACGAGCAGTACTTC. It specifies CASSEVRLSYEQYF.

The chain couples TRBV30 to TRBJ1-2; D may be TRBD1 (6 bases). The CDR3 is 11 amino acids. V lost 3 bases and J lost 7, with 9 bases in between. Germline CDR1 and CDR2: GTSNPN and SVGIG (reference sequence). CDR3 bases: TGTGCCTGGAGACAGGGAAGTGGCTACACCTTC. Protein product: CAWRQGSGYTF.

This clone has a handful of counts. The V gene is TRBV4-2, the J gene TRBJ2-3; TRBD2 aligns across 11 bases. The CDR3 spans 15 residues. Losses at the gene ends were 4 bases for V and 2 bases for J; bases not matched to a gene: 2. Germline CDR1 is LGHNA and CDR2 is YNFKEQ. The CDR3 reads CASSPSGGTTDTQYF. DNA for the CDR3: TGTGCCAGCAGCCCTAGCGGGGGGACCACAGATACGCAGTATTTT.

The V call is TRBV9, the J call TRBJ2-1, with TRBD1 matching over 7 bases. This CDR3 spans 15 amino acids. Losses at the gene ends were 4 bases for V and 7 bases for J; bases not matched to a gene: 11. In germline, CDR1 is SGDLS, CDR2 YYNGEE. The DNA for the CDR3 is TGTGCCAGCAGCCGACGGCTTGGGGGACAGAATGAGCAGTTCTTC. Its translation is CASSRRLGGQNEQFF.

The chain carries TRBV5-3 and TRBJ1-1; D is perhaps TRBD1 (5 bases). TRBV5-3 is marked as an open reading frame, function uncertain. The CDR3 has 17 amino acids. V lost 1 base and J 0 bases, leaving 16 bases between the germline ends. CDR3 loop: CARSLRIWGPMNTEAFF. CDR3 bases: TGTGCCAGAAGCTTGCGGATTTGGGGCCCCATGAACACTGAAGCTTTCTTT.

The chain carries TRBV27 and TRBJ1-6; no reliable D call. From germline, CDR1 is MNHEY and CDR2 SMNVEV (reference sequence). V lost 4 bases and J lost 10, with 11 bases in between. The CDR3 is made up of 13 amino acids. CDR3 DNA sequence: TGTGCCAGCAGTTCCGGGTTTGACTCACCCCTCCACTTT. It is translated as CASSSGFDSPLHF.

The gene calls are TRBV5-1 and TRBJ1-1; tentative D call: TRBD1 (6 bases). Trimming took off 4 bases at V and 0 bases at J, with 13 bases between the two ends. This CDR3 contains 15 residues. Germline CDR1 is SGHRS and CDR2 is YFSETQ. The CDR3 loop reads CASSPQDSLNTEAFF. The CDR3 bases are TGCGCCAGCAGCCCCCAGGACAGTTTGAACACTGAAGCTTTCTTT.

The rearrangement links TRBV7-8 to TRBJ2-7; TRBD1 matches at 10 bases. The J segment lost 4 bases and the V segment lost 7 bases, leaving 7 bases of the junction unmatched. CDR3 length equals 14 residues. Germline CDR1 is SGHVS and CDR2 is FQNEAQ. This CDR3 reads CASTTGTGAYEQYF. The DNA of the CDR3 is TGTGCCAGCACCACCGGGACAGGGGCGTACGAGCAGTACTTC.

The chain employs TRBV2 and TRBJ1-1, with D perhaps matching TRBD1 (6 bases). V was clipped by 5 bases and J by 5 bases, with 18 bases between them. The length of the CDR3 is 15 residues. Germline assignment: CDR1 SNHLY and CDR2 FYNNEI. The CDR3 DNA reads TGTGCCAGCAGTCCCCGAGGGGGGGCGGGTACTGAAGCTTTCTTT. It is translated as CASSPRGGAGTEAFF.

V is TRBV2 and J is TRBJ1-2, with TRBD1 as a possible D gene (6 bases). Germline V gene sequence: CDR1 SNHLY, CDR2 FYNNEI. Trimming cost V 6 bases and J 4 bases, with 12 bases left between them. This CDR3 contains 13 residues. Here the CDR3 DNA reads TGTGCCAGCAGGGTAGACAGGCGCTATGGCTACACCTTC. Residues: CASRVDRRYGYTF. Supplemented by reference TRBV2 and TRBJ1-2, the full variable domain reads EPEVTQTPSHQVTQMGQEVILRCVPISNHLYFYWYRQILGQKVEFLVSFYNNEISEKSEIFDDQFSVERPDGSNFTLKIRSTKLEDSAMYFCASRVDRRYGYTFGSGTRLTVV.

J is TRBJ2-1 and V is TRBV9; 10 bases match TRBD2. After removal of 0 bases from V and 8 bases from J, the junction contained 5 bases not matched to a gene. Germline lookup yields CDR1 SGDLS and CDR2 YYNGEE. The CDR3 contains 15 residues. In nucleotides, the CDR3 is TGTGCCAGCAGCGTAGGCGCTAGCGGGGGCTATGAGCAGTTCTTC. It codes for CASSVGASGGYEQFF.

The chain carries TRBV28 and TRBJ1-4; the match to TRBD1 covers 10 bases. The V gene end was trimmed by 6 bases and the J gene end by 7 bases; junction bases not matched to a gene: 8. This CDR3 region has 15 residues. The germline V gene encodes CDR1 MDHEN and CDR2 SYDVKM. The CDR3 here is CASRSRGQGIEKLFF. The CDR3 nucleotides are TGTGCCAGCAGGTCCCGGGGACAGGGGATTGAAAAACTGTTTTTT.

The rearrangement links TRBV2 to TRBJ1-2; D is undetermined. Germline lookup yields CDR1 SNHLY and CDR2 FYNNEI. CDR3 length equals 12 residues. V gave up 6 bases and J gave up 4 bases, with 9 bases separating them. CDR3 amino acids: CASRYGGYGYTF. The CDR3, as DNA: TGTGCCAGCAGGTATGGAGGCTATGGCTACACCTTC.

This clone was observed a handful of times. The chain has TRBV9 and TRBJ2-7; 10 bases map to TRBD1. The CDR3 covers 13 residues. The germline V gene encodes CDR1 SGDLS and CDR2 YYNGEE. With V trimmed by 4 bases and J by 4 bases, 2 bases remained unmatched. CDR3 sequence (DNA): TGTGCCAGCAGCTCGGGACAGGGGTACGAGCAGTACTTC. It specifies CASSSGQGYEQYF.

The chain couples TRBV14 to TRBJ1-1, with 12 bases identical to TRBD1. This CDR3 comprises 18 residues. CDR1 SGHDN and CDR2 FVKESK come from the germline V gene. The junction had 7 bases not matched to a gene; V was cut back by 1 base and J by 1 base. The CDR3 sequence is CASSQALRDRGRNTEAFF. CDR3 DNA: TGTGCCAGCAGCCAAGCCCTCCGGGACAGGGGGCGGAACACTGAAGCTTTCTTT.

The CDR3 DNA reads TGTGCCAGCAGTATCCCAGGTGACTATGGCTACACCTTC. This sequence encodes CASSIPGDYGYTF. The rearrangement uses TRBV28 and TRBJ1-2; D is undetermined. From germline, CDR1 is MDHEN and CDR2 SYDVKM. CDR3 size: 13 residues. V lost 5 bases, J lost 3 bases, and 10 bases lay in between.

This clone was seen only once. This chain uses TRBV6-5 with TRBJ1-1; tentative D call: TRBD1 (6 bases). The CDR3 has 15 amino acids. Germline CDR1 is MNHEY and CDR2 is SVGAGI. V lost 1 base and J 6 bases, leaving 15 bases between the germline ends. The CDR3 loop is CASSYFQQGRAEAFF. In DNA, the CDR3 is TGTGCCAGCAGTTACTTCCAACAGGGTCGGGCTGAAGCTTTCTTT.

The chain recombines TRBV6-5 with TRBJ1-4; D remains ambiguous. CDR1 and CDR2 (germline): MNHEY, SVGAGI. The CDR3 is made up of 14 amino acids. Deletions cut 3 bases from V and 7 bases from J, with 12 bases between. DNA of the CDR3: TGTGCCAGCAGTTATAGGATACGGAGTGAAAAACTGTTTTTT. Residues: CASSYRIRSEKLFF.

The chain combines TRBV19 with TRBJ2-5; D remains ambiguous. TRBJ2-7 matches the DNA end more closely, so the J call is doubtful. Germline assignment: CDR1 LNHDA and CDR2 SQIVND (reference sequence). The CDR3 length is 13 residues. The CDR3 bases are TGTGCCAGTAGTTCGGGTTACGTCTACGAGCAGTACTTC. Its protein product is CASSSGYVYEQYF.

V and J are TRBV9 and TRBJ1-1; 8 bases align to TRBD1. CDR3 length: 15 residues. Germline values: CDR1 SGDLS, CDR2 YYNGEE. With 0 bases clipped from V and 4 bases from J, the junction kept 5 bases outside the gene matches. The CDR3 DNA follows: TGTGCCAGCAGCGTAGTAGGACAGGGAATCACTGAAGCTTTCTTT. Translated, it gives CASSVVGQGITEAFF.

The CDR3 sequence: CAWSSGLPAQETQYF. CDR3 coding DNA: TGTGCCTGGAGTTCGGGACTACCTGCACAAGAGACCCAGTACTTC. The genes are TRBV30 and TRBJ2-5, with TRBD2 matching 7 bases. This CDR3 is built from 15 residues. CDR1 and CDR2 from the germline V gene are GTSNPN and SVGIG (reference sequence). J was trimmed by 2 bases and V by 2 bases; bases with no gene match: 8.

The V call is TRBV28, the J call TRBJ1-4; TRBD1 matches 7 bases. The ends lost 5 bases at V and 8 bases at J; junction bases unmatched: 14. Germline V gives CDR1 MDHEN, CDR2 SYDVKM. This CDR3 has 16 residues. CDR3 DNA: TGTGCCAGCAGTCTGCCCCCCGGGACAGTGGGAGAAAAACTGTTTTTT. This encodes CASSLPPGTVGEKLFF.

V gene TRBV7-9 combines with J gene TRBJ2-5; the D gene is possibly TRBD2 (7 bases). This CDR3 spans 16 amino acids. Germline values: CDR1 SEHNR, CDR2 FQNEAQ (reference sequence). Trimming took off 4 bases at V and 2 bases at J, with 17 bases between the two ends. The CDR3 sequence is CASSSPPRGAQETQYF. The CDR3 DNA follows: TGTGCCAGCAGCTCCCCCCCCCGGGGGGCACAAGAGACCCAGTACTTC. The whole variable domain, remainder taken from reference TRBV7-9 and TRBJ2-5, is DTGVSQNPRHKITKRGQNVTFRCDPISEHNRLYWYRQTLGQGPEFLTYFQNEAQLEKSRLLSDRFSAERPKGSFSTLEIQRTEQGDSAMYLCASSSPPRGAQETQYFGPGTRLLVL.